One sample yielded the 19 T cell receptor beta chains listed below, sequenced in a study of early T cells in non-severe SARS-CoV-2 infection. Using its own MiXCR run on the 5' RACE reads, TCRdb lists one record per CDR3 protein. The repertoire holds around 75,000 distinct CDR3 sequences, with roughly 9.4% as singletons. The sample was whole blood. These receptors were taken from an adult who was a healthcare worker with PCR-confirmed SARS-CoV-2 infection or an uninfected control (not recorded which).

This clonotype was observed many times. The genes are TRBV5-1 and TRBJ2-7, with a possible D match to TRBD1 (6 bases). V lost 2 bases and J lost 6, with 12 bases in between. The germline V gene has CDR1 SGHRS and CDR2 YFSETQ. CDR3 length: 13 residues. CDR3 sequence reads: CASSLQGGSEQYF. The CDR3 coding sequence is TGCGCCAGCAGCTTACAGGGCGGAAGCGAGCAGTACTTC.

In this sample, this clonotype turned up a few times. Here the CDR3 reads CASSEWRGTSADTQYF. CDR3 DNA sequence: TGTGCCAGCAGTGAGTGGCGGGGGACCTCCGCAGATACGCAGTATTTT. The rearrangement joins TRBV6-1 to TRBJ2-3, with 7 positions matching TRBD2. The CDR3 extends over 16 amino acids. With V trimmed by 3 bases and J by 4 bases, 10 bases remained unmatched. In germline, CDR1 is MNHNS, CDR2 SASEGT.

Judged by abundance, this clonotype is medium-sized. The chain employs TRBV7-6 and TRBJ2-1; tentatively, D is TRBD2 (7 bases). V lost 3 bases and J 4 bases, leaving 10 bases between the germline ends. Germline CDR1 is SGHVS and CDR2 is FNYEAQ. The CDR3 consists of 14 residues. CDR3 amino acids: CASSFSGTYNEQFF. CDR3 bases: TGTGCCAGCAGCTTCAGCGGGACATACAATGAGCAGTTCTTC.

There are a few counts of this clonotype. V and J are TRBV7-9 and TRBJ2-7; D uncertain. Trimming took off 5 bases at V and 1 base at J, with 9 bases between the two ends. The CDR3 consists of 13 residues. Germline CDR1 is SEHNR and CDR2 is FQNEAQ (reference sequence). This CDR3 is CASSRTVSYEQYF. The CDR3 DNA reads as TGTGCCAGCAGCCGAACGGTTTCCTACGAGCAGTACTTC.

V usage is TRBV7-3 and J usage is TRBJ2-2, with a possible D match to TRBD1 (7 bases). The CDR3 is 16 residues long. Germline V gives CDR1 SGHTA, CDR2 FQGTGA. V was clipped by 8 bases and J by 3 bases, with 19 bases between them. The CDR3: CASSPGAGGDTGELFF. The DNA of the CDR3 is TGTGCCAGCTCCCCGGGGGCAGGGGGAGACACCGGGGAGCTGTTTTTT.

Only a few counts were recorded for this clonotype. The chain carries TRBV9 and TRBJ2-1, with 7 bases identical to TRBD1. Germline V gene sequence: CDR1 SGDLS, CDR2 YYNGEE. The length of the CDR3 is 13 residues. Trimming took 4 bases from V and 5 from J; bases not matched to a gene: 3. This chain's CDR3 is CASSQGTDNEQFF. CDR3 DNA: TGTGCCAGCAGCCAAGGGACAGACAATGAGCAGTTCTTC.

V usage is TRBV10-1 and J usage is TRBJ2-7; D is possibly TRBD2 (6 bases). V shed 5 bases and J shed 5 bases, with 19 bases lying between them. CDR1 is WNHNN and CDR2 is SYGVQD in the germline V gene (reference sequence). This CDR3 is built from 15 residues. This chain's CDR3 is CASSLVGGAADEQYF. The DNA of the CDR3 is TGCGCCAGCAGTCTGGTGGGGGGAGCAGCGGACGAGCAGTACTTC.

This clonotype came up many times. This chain connects TRBV7-3 to TRBJ2-6, with 7 bases aligning to TRBD1. The CDR3 is 19 amino acids. The V gene end was trimmed by 5 bases and the J gene end by 0 bases; junction bases not matched to a gene: 13. Germline V gene data show CDR1 as SGHTA and CDR2 as FQGTGA. The CDR3 region has the DNA TGTGCCAGCAGCGGACAGCCGACAGGGCCCGGCTCTGGGGCCAACGTCCTGACTTTC. The encoded protein is CASSGQPTGPGSGANVLTF.

This clonotype was observed a few times. The chain has TRBV7-3 and TRBJ2-4; 7 positions match TRBD2. V trimming: 4 bases; J trimming: 0 bases; junction bases outside the gene matches: 12. CDR3 length: 18 residues. Per the germline V gene, CDR1 is SGHTA and CDR2 is FQGTGA. CDR3: CASSSTAPSGLAKNIQYF. Written as DNA, the CDR3 is TGTGCCAGCAGCTCCACGGCGCCTAGCGGTTTAGCCAAAAACATTCAGTACTTC.

This clonotype was counted ten times or more. The J gene is TRBJ2-7, the V gene TRBV13; possible D gene TRBD2, 5 bases. V dropped 6 bases and J dropped 3 bases, with 18 bases sitting between them. The CDR3 is 15 amino acids. The germline V gene encodes CDR1 PRHDT and CDR2 FYEKMQ (reference sequence). Here the CDR3 DNA reads TGTGCCAGCAGTAAAGGCCCGGGGTTGGACTACGAGCAGTACTTC. Translation gives CASSKGPGLDYEQYF.

The gene calls are TRBV2 and TRBJ2-7, with a possible D match to TRBD2 (6 bases). Germline-derived CDR1 and CDR2 are SNHLY and FYNNEI. CDR3 length: 13 residues. The V and J ends lost 7 bases and 2 bases respectively, with 12 bases between them. The CDR3 loop reads CASTGTLAYEQYF. The CDR3 DNA is TGTGCCAGCACCGGGACTCTTGCCTACGAGCAGTACTTC.

The J gene is TRBJ2-3, the V gene TRBV18; TRBD1 matches 8 bases. In germline, CDR1 is KGHSH, CDR2 LQKENI. There are 16 residues in the CDR3. Trimming cost V 5 bases and J 0 bases; bases outside gene matches: 7. DNA of the CDR3: TGTGCCAGCTCATCCACGACAGGGGCTAGCACAGATACGCAGTATTTT. Protein: CASSSTTGASTDTQYF. The variable domain in full, completed from reference TRBV18 and TRBJ2-3, reads NAGVMQNPRHLVRRRGQEARLRCSPMKGHSHVYWYRQLPEEGLKFMVYLQKENIIDESGMPKERFSAEFPKEGPSILRIQQVVRGDSAAYFCASSSTTGASTDTQYFGPGTRLTVL.

This clonotype occurred many times. V usage is TRBV7-6 and J usage is TRBJ2-1; 9 bases are shared with TRBD2. In germline, CDR1 is SGHVS, CDR2 FNYEAQ. The CDR3 is made up of 15 amino acids. The trim removed 1 base at V and 7 bases at J, leaving 5 bases unmatched. The CDR3, as DNA: TGTGCCAGCAGCTTAGGACTAGCGGCGTTAAATGAGCAGTTCTTC. It yields the protein CASSLGLAALNEQFF.

The count of this clonotype is one. The chain is built from TRBV6-6 and TRBJ1-1, with 7 bases fitting TRBD1. Losses at the gene ends were 6 bases for V and 0 bases for J; bases not matched to a gene: 10. Germline values: CDR1 MNHNY, CDR2 SVGAGI (reference sequence). The CDR3 extends over 16 amino acids. The CDR3 sequence: CASRLQGGVVNTEAFF. CDR3 sequence (DNA): TGTGCCAGCAGACTCCAGGGGGGCGTCGTGAACACTGAAGCTTTCTTT.

The sample holds many counts of this clonotype. This chain joins TRBV3-1 and TRBJ2-2, with D uncertain. The germline V gene encodes CDR1 LGHDT and CDR2 YNNKEL (reference sequence). The CDR3 runs to 18 residues. Between the trimmed V and J ends, which lost 1 base and 0 bases, there was a span of 15 bases. In DNA form, the CDR3 reads TGTGCCAGCAGCCAAGGCCTCGCGGAGATCGCGAACACCGGGGAGCTGTTTTTT. Protein product: CASSQGLAEIANTGELFF.

This clonotype was picked up many times. This sequence joins TRBV28 and TRBJ1-5, with D tentatively TRBD1 (5 bases). V gave up 7 bases and J gave up 7 bases, with 17 bases separating them. The CDR3 contains 14 residues. In germline, CDR1 is MDHEN, CDR2 SYDVKM. The CDR3 sequence is CASNPIGAWQPQHF. The DNA for the CDR3 is TGTGCCAGCAATCCCATCGGGGCATGGCAGCCCCAGCATTTT.

This clonotype appeared a few times. V usage is TRBV6-5 and J usage is TRBJ2-7, with D perhaps matching TRBD1 (6 bases). The CDR3 consists of 15 residues. Between the trimmed V and J ends, which lost 5 bases and 2 bases, there was a span of 16 bases. Germline CDR1 reads MNHEY; CDR2 reads SVGAGI. The CDR3 reads CASSRGGGTTYEQYF. The CDR3 region has the DNA TGTGCCAGCAGTCGGGGCGGTGGGACAACCTACGAGCAGTACTTC.

This clonotype was picked up a small number of times. The chain links TRBV7-2 to TRBJ2-3, with unresolved D. Germline lookup yields CDR1 SGHTA and CDR2 FQGNSA. The CDR3 runs to 13 residues. The V end was cut by 2 bases, the J end by 0 bases, with 3 bases between. The CDR3: CASSLPSTDTQYF. The CDR3 DNA is TGTGCCAGCAGCTTACCTAGCACAGATACGCAGTATTTT.

This clonotype was seen at least ten times. This chain joins TRBV10-2 and TRBJ2-1, with D uncertain. The germline V and J ends were trimmed by 8 bases and 6 bases, with 17 bases remaining between them. Germline V gene sequence: CDR1 WSHSY, CDR2 SAAADI. The CDR3 loop spans 14 amino acids. CDR3 nucleotides: TGCGCCAGCGCGGAGTCCCGGGTGGTCAATGAGCAGTTCTTC. Its translation is CASAESRVVNEQFF.